This section outlines one TCR beta chain sequence together with its context. This same CDR3 is encoded by further DNA sequences in the sample. Original analysis: Reference gene primer amplification gave estimated nucleated cell counts. Only in-frame clones appear in the TCRdb table, and some are missing; sequencing was by immunoSEQ multiplex PCR. The DNA was the basis for D and trimming; V, J and clone size are from that table. The profile shows fewer than 200,000 clones, around nine tenths of them singletons. The entry originates in a study of blood T cell repertoires in COVID-19. About the study: Both acute and convalescent COVID-19 samples were obtained from the United States, Italy and Spain. From T cells, B-cell-depleted T cells, or PBMCs came the material, which was cDNA or gDNA.

Germline loops: CDR1 SGHTA, CDR2 FQGNSA. V lost 1 base to trimming and J lost 4 bases, with 10 bases between them. CDR3 length: 14 residues. Sample: peripheral blood. The TCR sequence derives from a man in his forties or fifties with acute or convalescent COVID-19. The chain has TRBV7-2 and TRBJ2-5; no reliable D call. CDR3 residues: CASSLGAVRETQYF. The CDR3 nucleotides are TGTGCCAGCAGCTTAGGGGCAGTTCGAGAGACCCAGTACTTC.